These 20 T cell receptor beta chains came from one sample sequenced in a study of CD8+CD57+ T cells in acquired aplastic anemia. CDR3 and TCR beta VDJ profiling relied on a genomic DNA template. TCRdb redid the calling of the reads with MiXCR, one entry per CDR3 protein. The table lists about 160,000 distinct CDR3 sequences, 35% to 55% of them singletons. The sequencing sample was made of sorted CD4+, CD8+, or CD8+CD57+ T cells (not recorded which) from PBMCs. All receptors derive from a human donor in good health.

About this clonotype itself: A much more abundant neighbour one base away suggests this may be a read error. CDR3 protein: CASSYSMLGGTDTQYF. The CDR3 DNA is TGTGCCAGCAGTTACTCGATGTTGGGAGGCACAGATACGCAGTATTTT. The V call is TRBV6-5, the J call TRBJ2-3, with TRBD2 as a possible D gene (5 bases). This CDR3 spans 16 amino acids. Trimming took off 0 bases at V and 1 base at J, with 11 bases between the two ends. CDR1 MNHEY and CDR2 SVGAGI come from the germline V gene.

This clonotype was counted once. This rearrangement joins TRBV19 to TRBJ2-1; D gene unclear. The CDR3 spans 11 residues. The V gene lost 0 bases and the J gene lost 9 bases, with 3 bases spanning the gap. CDR1 and CDR2 from the germline V gene are LNHDA and SQIVND (reference sequence). CDR3 residues: CASSIEGEQFF. The CDR3 DNA follows: TGTGCCAGTAGTATAGAGGGTGAGCAGTTCTTC.

This clonotype appeared a few times. The chain recombines TRBV29-1 with TRBJ1-1; 8 bases are shared with TRBD1. This CDR3 spans 14 amino acids. Germline assignment: CDR1 SQVTM and CDR2 ANQGSEA. The V gene end was trimmed by 5 bases and the J gene end by 1 base; junction bases not matched to a gene: 6. The CDR3 DNA is TGCAGCGTTTTAAGGGGACAGGCGAACACTGAAGCTTTCTTT. This sequence encodes CSVLRGQANTEAFF. Combining the CDR3 with reference TRBV29-1 and TRBJ1-1 gives the whole variable domain SAVISQKPSRDICQRGTSLTIQCQVDSQVTMMFWYRQQPGQSLTLIATANQGSEATYESGFVIDKFPISRPNLTFSTLTVSNMSPEDSSIYLCSVLRGQANTEAFFGQGTRLTVV.

This sequence joins TRBV11-2 and TRBJ2-2; no clear D. V was cut by 0 bases and J by 8 bases, with 7 bases left in between. The V gene's germline CDR1 is SGHAT and CDR2 FQNNGV. The CDR3 is 13 residues long. CDR3 in DNA: TGTGCCAGCAGCTTAGAGGCGCTAGGGGAGCTGTTTTTT. This codes for CASSLEALGELFF.

The chain combines TRBV9 with TRBJ2-3; D ambiguous. V was pared by 4 bases and J by 2 bases, with 14 bases between. This CDR3 is built from 15 residues. Germline V CDR1 and CDR2: SGDLS, YYNGEE. Here the CDR3 reads CASSIGTTSTDTQYF. The CDR3 coding sequence is TGTGCCAGCAGCATAGGTACCACTTCCACAGATACGCAGTATTTT.

In regard to this clonotype: A read error is possible here, since a much larger clone lies one base away. The chain uses TRBV24-1 and TRBJ2-1; 8 nucleotides agree with TRBD2. Germline CDR1 is KGHDR and CDR2 is SFDVKD. The CDR3 runs 13 residues. The CDR3 spells CATTGGEYNEQSF. CDR3 nucleotides: TGTGCCACCACGGGAGGGGAGTACAATGAGCAGTCCTTC.

The chain recombines TRBV20-1 with TRBJ2-3; 9 bases agree with TRBD1. Unmatched junction bases numbered 9, after V lost 7 bases and J lost 4 bases. The CDR3 has 14 residues. Germline lookup yields CDR1 DFQATT and CDR2 SNEGSKA (reference sequence). CDR3 nucleotides: TGCAGTGAGGGAGGACAGGGGAAGGCAGATACGCAGTATTTT. It encodes CSEGGQGKADTQYF.

Comments on this clonotype: Germline is not matched at one junction end, which may reflect a read error. The V call is TRBV11-1, the J call TRBJ2-3; perhaps TRBD1 as D (5 bases). This CDR3 contains 15 residues. Germline CDR1 SGHAT, CDR2 FQDESV (reference sequence). The CDR3: CASSSQGSSTDTQYF. CDR3 in DNA: TGTGCCAGCAGCTCCCAGGGCAGTAGCACAGACACGCAGTATTTT.

This clonotype showed up many times. As DNA, the CDR3 is TGTGCCAGCAGGGGGCCAGGGGGGATCGACGAGCAGTACTTC. The encoded protein is CASRGPGGIDEQYF. The chain recombines TRBV27 with TRBJ2-7; a weak D match, TRBD1 (7 bases). Germline CDR1 MNHEY, CDR2 SMNVEV (reference sequence). Trimming stripped 6 bases from V and 5 bases from J, with 17 bases between. The length of the CDR3 is 14 residues.

This clonotype turned up a few times. This clone may be a read error of a much larger clone one base away. CDR3 protein: CATSGDPTGALFF. Written as DNA, the CDR3 is TGTGCCACCAGCGGAGACCCAACCGGGGCGCTGTTTTTT. This chain uses TRBV15 with TRBJ2-2; tentatively, D is TRBD1 or TRBD2 (5 bases each). The CDR3 has 13 amino acids. Germline assignment: CDR1 LNHNV and CDR2 YYDKDF (reference sequence).

V usage is TRBV5-1 and J usage is TRBJ2-7; D might be TRBD1 (5 bases). Per germline, CDR1 SGHRS and CDR2 YFSETQ. The length of the CDR3 is 15 residues. V lost 2 bases and J lost 3, with 15 bases in between. This CDR3 reads CASSFGDSVFYEQYF. In nucleotides, the CDR3 is TGCGCCAGCAGCTTTGGAGACAGTGTTTTCTACGAGCAGTACTTC. The full variable domain, completed using reference TRBV5-1 and TRBJ2-7, is KAGVTQTPRYLIKTRGQQVTLSCSPISGHRSVSWYQQTPGQGLQFLFEYFSETQRNKGNFPGRFSGRQFSNSRSEMNVSTLELGDSALYLCASSFGDSVFYEQYFGPGTRLTVT.

J is TRBJ1-1 and V is TRBV6-2 or TRBV6-3; TRBD1 aligns across 8 bases. This CDR3 is 14 amino acids long. Germline V gene lookup returns CDR1 MNHEY and CDR2 SVGEGT. V lost 5 bases, J lost 5 bases, and 7 bases stayed unmatched. DNA for the CDR3: TGTGCCAGCAGTGATCCAGGGGGCCGGACTGAAGCTTTCTTT. The encoded protein is CASSDPGGRTEAFF.

The table lists this clonotype with many counts. The gene calls are TRBV9 and TRBJ1-6, with 7 bases aligning to TRBD1. This CDR3 has 15 residues. CDR1 and CDR2 from the germline V gene are SGDLS and YYNGEE. V lost 3 bases to trimming and J lost 6 bases; unmatched junction nucleotides: 6. The CDR3 sequence is CASSERQGGNSPLHF. In DNA form, the CDR3 reads TGTGCCAGCAGCGAACGACAGGGAGGTAATTCACCCCTCCACTTT.

The V call is TRBV15, the J call TRBJ2-1, with 7 bases lining up with TRBD1. V lost 0 bases and J lost 15; bases outside the gene matches: 5. Germline CDR1 and CDR2: LNHNV and YYDKDF (reference sequence). The CDR3 is 12 amino acids. In DNA, the CDR3 is TGTGCCACCAGCAGAGACGCAGGGGGTCTGTTCTTC. Amino acid sequence: CATSRDAGGLFF.

The J gene is TRBJ2-7, the V gene TRBV7-3; perhaps TRBD1 as D (5 bases). Per the germline V gene, CDR1 is SGHTA and CDR2 is FQGTGA. The CDR3 covers 12 residues. Trimming shortened V by 5 bases and J by 7 bases, and 12 bases separated the two germline ends. Here the CDR3 DNA reads TGTGCCAGCAGCCAGAATCAGGGAGAGCAGTACTTC. This encodes CASSQNQGEQYF.

This rearrangement joins TRBV20-1 to TRBJ2-7; D remains unclear. The CDR3 covers 11 residues. Trimming stripped 6 bases from V and 7 bases from J, with 13 bases between. CDR1 is DFQATT, CDR2 SNEGSKA, per germline (reference sequence). The CDR3 DNA sequence: TGCAGTGCGACGGGCGCCGGGGAGCAGTACTTC. Its translation: CSATGAGEQYF.

The chain employs TRBV4-2 and TRBJ1-1; weak D call: TRBD1 (6 bases). The germline V gene encodes CDR1 LGHNA and CDR2 YNFKEQ. The V and J ends lost 0 bases and 3 bases respectively, with 14 bases between them. The CDR3 has 16 residues. The CDR3 is CASSQERGGEDTEAFF. In nucleotides, the CDR3 is TGTGCCAGCAGCCAAGAAAGAGGGGGAGAGGACACTGAAGCTTTCTTT.

This clonotype was counted once. The chain is built from TRBV29-1 and TRBJ2-1; 7 nucleotides align to TRBD1. The CDR3 is made up of 13 amino acids. The trim removed 7 bases at V and 3 bases at J, leaving 6 bases unmatched. Germline V lookup: CDR1 SQVTM, CDR2 ANQGSEA. The CDR3 here is CSGETGNYNEQFF. The CDR3 nucleotides are TGCAGCGGGGAGACAGGGAACTACAATGAGCAGTTCTTC.

The chain couples TRBV20-1 to TRBJ1-3; D is unresolved. This CDR3 has 15 amino acids. CDR1 is DFQATT and CDR2 is SNEGSKA in the germline V gene (reference sequence). V was pared by 1 base and J by 0 bases, with 10 bases between. The CDR3 coding sequence is TGCAGTGCTAGAGGGAGGCTGTGCTCTGGAAACACCATATATTTT. This sequence encodes CSARGRLCSGNTIYF.

The chain combines TRBV5-1 with TRBJ2-1, with 8 bases fitting TRBD1. V shed 3 bases, J shed 5 bases, and the junction held 7 bases outside the gene matches. The CDR3 sequence is 15 residues long. Germline values: CDR1 SGHRS, CDR2 YFSETQ. In DNA form, the CDR3 reads TGCGCCAGCAGCTCCGGGACAGGCATTCACAATGAGCAGTTCTTC. It encodes CASSSGTGIHNEQFF.